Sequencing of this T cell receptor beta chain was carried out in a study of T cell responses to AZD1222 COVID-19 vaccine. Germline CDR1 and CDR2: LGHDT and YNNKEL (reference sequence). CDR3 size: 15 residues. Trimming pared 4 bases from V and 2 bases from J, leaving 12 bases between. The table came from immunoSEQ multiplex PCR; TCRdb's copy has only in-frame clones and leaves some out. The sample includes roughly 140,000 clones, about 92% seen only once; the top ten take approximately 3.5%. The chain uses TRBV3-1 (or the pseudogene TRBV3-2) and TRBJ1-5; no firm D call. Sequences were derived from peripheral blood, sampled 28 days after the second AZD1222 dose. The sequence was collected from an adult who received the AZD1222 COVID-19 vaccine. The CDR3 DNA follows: TGTGCCAGCAGCCCATCGTTGCGTGGCAATCAGCCCCAGCATTTT. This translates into CASSPSLRGNQPQHF.